This entry lists 5 T cell receptor beta chains sequenced from one sample in a study of blood T cell repertoires in COVID-19. Some clones are missing from TCRdb's copy, which holds only in-frame ones; the method was immunoSEQ multiplex PCR. The repertoire holds about 270,000 clones, with 70% to 90% as singletons. The sequenced material came from PBMCs or T cells enriched from blood (not recorded which). These receptors were collected from a woman aged 25-40 years who had recovered from COVID-19.

This rearrangement joins TRBV5-4 to TRBJ2-3; 12 bases align to TRBD1. V gave up 7 bases and J gave up 5 bases; unmatched junction bases: 5. The CDR3 covers 14 residues. Germline CDR1 and CDR2: SGHNT and YYREEE (reference sequence). CDR3 DNA: TGTGCCAGCCGCGGGACAGGGGGCGTAGATACGCAGTATTTT. It translates to CASRGTGGVDTQYF.

The chain links TRBV2 to TRBJ1-2, with D unclear. The CDR3 is 13 amino acids. V dropped 7 bases and J dropped 3 bases, with 12 bases sitting between them. From germline, CDR1 is SNHLY and CDR2 FYNNEI. The CDR3 nucleotides are TGTGCCAGCATCGGCGGAAGACACTATGGCTACACCTTC. This codes for CASIGGRHYGYTF.

The chain links TRBV19 to TRBJ1-1, with 8 nucleotides matching TRBD1. The V segment lost 6 bases and the J segment 6 bases; nucleotides outside the gene matches: 18. CDR1 is LNHDA and CDR2 is SQIVND in the germline V gene (reference sequence). This CDR3 is 17 amino acids long. The CDR3 is CASSNPAAWTGLAEAFF. In DNA form, the CDR3 reads TGTGCCAGTAGCAATCCCGCGGCATGGACAGGGTTGGCTGAAGCTTTCTTT. The full variable domain, rest sourced from reference TRBV19 and TRBJ1-1, is DGGITQSPKYLFRKEGQNVTLSCEQNLNHDAMYWYRQDPGQGLRLIYYSQIVNDFQKGDIAEGYSVSREKKESFPLTVTSAQKNPTAFYLCASSNPAAWTGLAEAFFGQGTRLTVV.

V gene TRBV7-9 combines with J gene TRBJ1-1; TRBD1 might be the D (6 bases). The CDR3 runs 14 residues. CDR1 SEHNR and CDR2 FQNEAQ come from the germline V gene (reference sequence). The V and J ends lost 8 bases and 4 bases respectively, with 17 bases between them. CDR3 nucleotides: TGTGCCAGCGGGGGGAGGGGGAAGATCACTGAAGCTTTCTTT. Translation gives CASGGRGKITEAFF.

The rearrangement joins TRBV7-9 to TRBJ2-3; possibly TRBD1 for D (5 bases). The CDR3 consists of 16 residues. Trimming took off 5 bases at V and 0 bases at J, with 15 bases between the two ends. Germline loops: CDR1 SEHNR, CDR2 FQNEAQ (reference sequence). CDR3 region: CASSQQGSLSTDTQYF. The DNA for the CDR3 is TGTGCCAGCAGCCAGCAGGGTAGCCTAAGCACAGATACGCAGTATTTT.